The 26 T cell receptor beta chains given below trace back to one sample, sequenced in a study of blood T cells in healthy people across ages. Then a second PCR, running about 7 to 11 cycles, was carried out with a sample-barcoded 5' primer and a J-beta primer mix. TCRdb used MiXCR to reprocess the 5' RACE reads, holding one entry per CDR3 protein. The sample holds about 1 million distinct CDR3 sequences, almost 25% seen once. The same specimen was also included in a second study, on T cells of mothers and their children.

The source material was blood. The receptors shown here come from a girl between 2 and 10 years old in good health.

The chain combines TRBV27 with TRBJ2-7; D unresolved. Trimming removed 2 bases at V and 7 bases at J, with 15 bases between. This CDR3 is 14 amino acids long. Germline V CDR1 and CDR2: MNHEY, SMNVEV (reference sequence). The CDR3 DNA sequence: TGTGCCAGCAGTTTAAACGAGCCCGGTTTGGAGCAGTACTTC. Amino acid sequence: CASSLNEPGLEQYF.

For this clonotype: Relative to the germline gene, one junction end is altered; a read error may explain this. The chain has TRBV14 and TRBJ1-1; D not certain. Per the germline V gene, CDR1 is SGHDN and CDR2 is FVKESK. The CDR3 totals 15 residues. CDR3: CASSQLAYMNTETFF. The CDR3 nucleotides are TGTGCCAGCAGCCAACTAGCCTACATGAACACTGAAACTTTCTTT. The whole variable domain, filled in from reference TRBV14 and TRBJ1-1, reads EAGVTQFPSHSVIEKGQTVTLRCDPISGHDNLYWYRRVMGKEIKFLLHFVKESKQDESGMPNNRFLAERTGGTYSTLKVQPAELEDSGVYFCASSQLAYMNTETFFGQGTRLTVV.

This clonotype was observed a handful of times. This chain connects TRBV11-2 to TRBJ1-1; weak D call: TRBD1 (5 bases). Germline V gives CDR1 SGHAT, CDR2 FQNNGV. This CDR3 spans 13 amino acids. V was trimmed by 1 base and J by 4 bases, leaving 7 bases between them. The CDR3 region has the DNA TGTGCCAGCAGCTTAGGCAGGGTCACTGAAGCTTTCTTT. This sequence encodes CASSLGRVTEAFF.

The chain employs TRBV9 and TRBJ1-2; D is perhaps TRBD1 (5 bases). This CDR3 contains 18 residues. Germline V gene data show CDR1 as SGDLS and CDR2 as YYNGEE. V was cut by 3 bases and J by 4 bases, with 25 bases left in between. CDR3 sequence (DNA): TGTGCCAGCAGCGCACGAGAAGTTGACAGCCTAGGCAGCTATGGCTACACCTTC. It yields the protein CASSAREVDSLGSYGYTF.

This clonotype appeared a few times. CDR3 bases: TGTGCCAGCAGTCATACGGAGGTGGGGACAGATACGCAGTATTTT. Protein sequence: CASSHTEVGTDTQYF. The gene calls are TRBV28 and TRBJ2-3; a weak D match, TRBD2 (5 bases). The CDR3 runs 15 residues. The germline V gene has CDR1 MDHEN and CDR2 SYDVKM. Trimming took 5 bases from V and 3 from J, leaving 15 bases between them. Full variable domain (missing parts from reference TRBV28 and TRBJ2-3): DVKVTQSSRYLVKRTGEKVFLECVQDMDHENMFWYRQDPGLGLRLIYFSYDVKMKEKGDIPEGYSVSREKKERFSLILESASTNQTSMYLCASSHTEVGTDTQYFGPGTRLTVL.

This clonotype appeared a few times. J is TRBJ1-5 and V is TRBV20-1; a weak D match, TRBD1 (6 bases). This CDR3 has 13 amino acids. Trimming took off 3 bases at V and 5 bases at J, with 11 bases between the two ends. Germline V gives CDR1 DFQATT, CDR2 SNEGSKA (reference sequence). CDR3 sequence: CSAREGDYQPQHF. For the CDR3, the DNA is TGCAGTGCTAGGGAGGGGGATTATCAGCCCCAGCATTTT.

This sequence joins TRBV20-1 and TRBJ1-3, with TRBD1 as a possible D gene (5 bases). V gave up 6 bases and J gave up 0 bases, with 6 bases separating them. Germline CDR1 and CDR2: DFQATT and SNEGSKA (reference sequence). This CDR3 is 12 amino acids long. DNA for the CDR3: TGCAGTGCGGGGACCTCTGGAAACACCATATATTTT. This encodes CSAGTSGNTIYF.

The V call is TRBV18, the J call TRBJ2-1, with 7 bases identical to TRBD1. The J call could be wrong; TRBJ2-7 is a better fit for the DNA end. In germline, CDR1 is KGHSH, CDR2 LQKENI. This CDR3 has 14 amino acids. The CDR3 DNA reads TGTGCCAGCTCATCGGCGGACAGGACCTACGAGCAGTACTTC. Translation gives CASSSADRTYEQYF.

The rearrangement links TRBV6-8 to TRBJ2-3; no clear D. Deletions cut 7 bases from V and 2 bases from J, with 13 bases between. The germline gives CDR1 MNHGY, CDR2 SAAAGT. This CDR3 is 14 amino acids long. CDR3 in DNA: TGTGCCAGCATTGGAGCGAGAGTCACAGATACGCAGTATTTT. It is translated as CASIGARVTDTQYF.

The chain combines TRBV10-3 with TRBJ1-1; 7 bases map to TRBD1. Per the germline V gene, CDR1 is ENHRY and CDR2 is SYGVKD. V dropped 4 bases and J dropped 8; count of bases not matched to a gene: 7. This CDR3 comprises 13 residues. The DNA of the CDR3 is TGTGCCATCAGTGGGAGAGGGGGCGGCGAAGCTTTCTTT. Encoded protein: CAISGRGGGEAFF.

The sample holds one count of this clonotype. The gene calls are TRBV20-1 and TRBJ2-7; D call uncertain. The germline CDR1 and CDR2 sequences are DFQATT and SNEGSKA (reference sequence). Between the trimmed V and J ends, which lost 0 bases and 3 bases, there was a span of 15 bases. The CDR3 spans 15 residues. As DNA, the CDR3 is TGCAGTGCTAGAGATATGGGCAGCTCTTACTACGAGCAGTACTTC. As protein: CSARDMGSSYYEQYF.

There are a few counts of this clonotype. The chain joins TRBV19 to TRBJ1-1; D gene ambiguous. The V gene lost 3 bases and the J gene lost 0 bases, with 5 bases spanning the gap. This CDR3 has 13 amino acids. The germline CDR1 and CDR2 sequences are LNHDA and SQIVND (reference sequence). The CDR3 DNA follows: TGTGCCAGTAGTATTTCTGTGAACACTGAAGCTTTCTTT. Translation gives CASSISVNTEAFF. The complete variable domain, with remaining parts taken from reference TRBV19 and TRBJ1-1, reads DGGITQSPKYLFRKEGQNVTLSCEQNLNHDAMYWYRQDPGQGLRLIYYSQIVNDFQKGDIAEGYSVSREKKESFPLTVTSAQKNPTAFYLCASSISVNTEAFFGQGTRLTVV.

This clonotype was counted a few times. V and J are TRBV7-9 and TRBJ2-3; D ambiguous. CDR1 is SEHNR, CDR2 FQNEAQ, per germline (reference sequence). V shed 1 base and J shed 3 bases, with 14 bases lying between them. The CDR3 is made up of 16 amino acids. CDR3 DNA sequence: TGTGCCAGCAGCTTAGTGGGTACGAGTGGGACAGATACGCAGTATTTT. Protein: CASSLVGTSGTDTQYF.

The chain has TRBV12-3 or TRBV12-4 and TRBJ2-1; D uncertain. Deletions cut 8 bases from V and 8 bases from J, with 13 bases between. The CDR3 consists of 12 residues. CDR3 in amino acids: CASGVYKYEQFF. The CDR3 coding sequence is TGTGCCAGCGGGGTTTATAAGTATGAGCAGTTCTTC.

V and J are TRBV29-1 and TRBJ2-1; 7 bases agree with TRBD2. The J call may be faulty, since TRBJ2-5 better matches the DNA end. Germline V CDR1 and CDR2: SQVTM, ANQGSEA. The length of the CDR3 is 14 residues. CDR3 sequence: CSVCWGEGSRTQYF. The CDR3 DNA reads as TGCAGCGTATGTTGGGGGGAGGGCAGTAGGACCCAGTACTTC.

This clonotype was counted a few times. The chain links TRBV20-1 to TRBJ2-5, with 10 bases identical to TRBD2. Trimming cost V 6 bases and J 9 bases; bases outside gene matches: 13. The CDR3 runs to 14 residues. From germline, CDR1 is DFQATT and CDR2 SNEGSKA (reference sequence). In nucleotides, the CDR3 is TGCAGTGCCAAACCTCCTAGCGGGAGTCGGCCCCAGTACTTC. Amino acid sequence: CSAKPPSGSRPQYF.

This clonotype was seen at least ten times. V gene TRBV12-3 or TRBV12-4 combines with J gene TRBJ2-3, with 12 bases fitting TRBD2. The CDR3 sequence is 16 residues long. The ends lost 5 bases at V and 1 base at J; junction bases unmatched: 4. The CDR3 sequence: CASSDRTSGGTDTQYF. As DNA, the CDR3 is TGTGCCAGCAGTGACCGGACTAGCGGGGGCACAGATACGCAGTATTTT.

The J gene is TRBJ2-7, the V gene TRBV6-5; 7 positions agree with TRBD2. This CDR3 region has 16 residues. Looked up from germline, CDR1 is MNHEY and CDR2 is SVGAGI. V lost 0 bases, J lost 5 bases, and 10 bases stayed unmatched. The CDR3 loop reads CASSYSPTSSFNEQYF. For the CDR3, the DNA is TGTGCCAGCAGTTACTCACCGACTAGCTCTTTCAACGAGCAGTACTTC.

The V call is TRBV13, the J call TRBJ1-4; TRBD1 is a possible D gene (6 bases). The CDR3 spans 14 residues. In germline, CDR1 is PRHDT, CDR2 FYEKMQ (reference sequence). Trimming removed 2 bases from V and 8 bases from J, with 12 bases in between. This CDR3 reads CASSLSGVQEKLFF. The CDR3 bases are TGTGCCAGCAGCTTATCAGGGGTACAGGAAAAACTGTTTTTT.

The CDR3 sequence: CSATPGDGYTF. In DNA form, the CDR3 reads TGCAGTGCTACACCAGGGGACGGCTACACCTTC. The gene calls are TRBV20-1 and TRBJ1-2; perhaps TRBD1 as D (6 bases). CDR1 DFQATT and CDR2 SNEGSKA come from the germline V gene (reference sequence). The CDR3 is 11 residues long. Trimming took 4 bases from V and 8 from J, leaving 11 bases between them.

This clonotype was recorded a few times. This chain joins TRBV28 and TRBJ2-4; D unresolved. V was pared by 0 bases and J by 2 bases, with 8 bases between. Germline values: CDR1 MDHEN, CDR2 SYDVKM. This CDR3 contains 15 residues. The chain's CDR3 is CASSLWDRTKNIQYF. CDR3 nucleotides: TGTGCCAGCAGTTTATGGGATCGGACCAAAAACATTCAGTACTTC.

V and J are TRBV29-1 and TRBJ2-5, with TRBD1 identical over 7 bases. Trimming took 6 bases from V and 1 from J; bases not matched to a gene: 2. Germline V gene sequence: CDR1 SQVTM, CDR2 ANQGSEA. The CDR3 has 12 amino acids. The CDR3 spells CSVYRGQETQYF. The CDR3 nucleotides read TGCAGCGTCTACAGGGGCCAAGAGACCCAGTACTTC.

This rearrangement joins TRBV5-5 to TRBJ1-1; 7 bases align to TRBD1. Losses at the gene ends were 6 bases for V and 2 bases for J; bases not matched to a gene: 13. The CDR3 is 16 amino acids. Per germline, CDR1 SGHKS and CDR2 YYEKEE (reference sequence). The CDR3: CASTRSTGTYNTEAFF. CDR3 nucleotide sequence: TGTGCCAGCACCAGATCGACAGGGACATACAACACTGAAGCTTTCTTT.

The table lists this clonotype with a few counts. This chain links TRBV29-1 with TRBJ1-1; TRBD1 matches 7 bases. Germline-derived CDR1 and CDR2 are SQVTM and ANQGSEA. The CDR3 has 14 residues. The junction had 12 bases not matched to a gene; V was cut back by 6 bases and J by 5 bases. CDR3 nucleotides: TGCAGCGTCCGCGTACAGGGGCGGAAGACTGAAGCTTTCTTT. This sequence encodes CSVRVQGRKTEAFF.

This clonotype occurred a few times. This chain uses TRBV6-1 with TRBJ1-5; no clear D gene. Trimming left V 1 base short and J 5 bases short, with 12 bases between. The CDR3 is 15 residues long. Germline loops: CDR1 MNHNS, CDR2 SASEGT. The CDR3, as DNA: TGTGCCAGCAGTGAAGGAATGGGGTTGTATCAGCCCCAGCATTTT. The encoded protein is CASSEGMGLYQPQHF.

This clonotype was counted a single time. The chain couples TRBV29-1 to TRBJ2-3, with a possible D match to TRBD1 (5 bases). The J call is uncertain, as TRBJ1-5 better fits the DNA end. Germline V gives CDR1 SQVTM, CDR2 ANQGSEA. This CDR3 is built from 14 residues. The CDR3 DNA follows: TGCAGCGGTACCGGGACTAGCGGCACAGATACGCAGCATTTT. Translation: CSGTGTSGTDTQHF.